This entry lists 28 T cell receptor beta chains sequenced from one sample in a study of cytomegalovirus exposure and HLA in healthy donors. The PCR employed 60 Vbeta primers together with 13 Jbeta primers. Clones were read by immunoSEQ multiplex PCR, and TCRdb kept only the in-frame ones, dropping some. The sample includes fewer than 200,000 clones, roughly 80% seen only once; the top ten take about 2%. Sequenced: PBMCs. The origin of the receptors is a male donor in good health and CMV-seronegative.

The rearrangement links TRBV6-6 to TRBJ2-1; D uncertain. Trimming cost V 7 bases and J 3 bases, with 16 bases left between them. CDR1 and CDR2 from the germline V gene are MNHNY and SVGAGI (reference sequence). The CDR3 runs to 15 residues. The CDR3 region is CASTNTRNLYNEQFF. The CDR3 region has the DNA TGTGCCAGCACCAACACGCGGAATCTCTACAATGAGCAGTTCTTC.

This CDR3 reads CASRQAGYNSPLHF. The DNA of the CDR3 is TGTGCCAGCCGACAGGCAGGTTATAATTCACCCCTCCACTTT. The rearrangement uses TRBV5-4 and TRBJ1-6, with D tentatively TRBD1 (6 bases). Per the germline V gene, CDR1 is SGHNT and CDR2 is YYREEE (reference sequence). The V end was cut by 7 bases, the J end by 4 bases, with 12 bases between. The CDR3 length is 14 residues.

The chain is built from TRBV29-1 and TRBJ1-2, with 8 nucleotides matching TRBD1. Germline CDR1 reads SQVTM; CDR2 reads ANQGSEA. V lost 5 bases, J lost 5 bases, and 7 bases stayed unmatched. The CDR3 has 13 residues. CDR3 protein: CSVPGQDTYGYTF. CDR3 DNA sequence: TGCAGCGTTCCGGGACAGGATACTTATGGCTACACCTTC.

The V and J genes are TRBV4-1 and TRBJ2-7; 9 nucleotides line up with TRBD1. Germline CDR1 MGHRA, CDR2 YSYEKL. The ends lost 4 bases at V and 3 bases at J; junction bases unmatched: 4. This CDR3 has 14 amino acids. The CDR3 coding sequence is TGCGCCAGCAGCCGAGGACAGGGGATCTACGAGCAGTACTTC. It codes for CASSRGQGIYEQYF.

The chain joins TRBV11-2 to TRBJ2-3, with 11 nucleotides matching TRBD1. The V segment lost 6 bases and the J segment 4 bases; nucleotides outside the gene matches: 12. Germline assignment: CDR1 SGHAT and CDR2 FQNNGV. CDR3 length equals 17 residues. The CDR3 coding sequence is TGTGCCAGCAGTCGGTTACCGGGACAGGGGGTCCCAGATACGCAGTATTTT. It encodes CASSRLPGQGVPDTQYF.

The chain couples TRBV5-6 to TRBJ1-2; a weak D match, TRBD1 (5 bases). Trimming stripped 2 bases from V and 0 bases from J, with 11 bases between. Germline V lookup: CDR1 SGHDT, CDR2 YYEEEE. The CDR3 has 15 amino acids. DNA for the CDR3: TGTGCCAGCAGCTTCTTACAGGACCCTAACTATGGCTACACCTTC. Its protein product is CASSFLQDPNYGYTF.

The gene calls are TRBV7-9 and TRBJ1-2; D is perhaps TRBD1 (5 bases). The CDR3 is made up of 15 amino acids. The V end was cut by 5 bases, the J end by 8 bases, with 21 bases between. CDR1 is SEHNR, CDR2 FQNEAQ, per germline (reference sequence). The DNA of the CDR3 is TGTGCCAGCAGCCGACGGGGGTCAGCTGGTCGGGGCTACACCTTC. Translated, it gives CASSRRGSAGRGYTF.

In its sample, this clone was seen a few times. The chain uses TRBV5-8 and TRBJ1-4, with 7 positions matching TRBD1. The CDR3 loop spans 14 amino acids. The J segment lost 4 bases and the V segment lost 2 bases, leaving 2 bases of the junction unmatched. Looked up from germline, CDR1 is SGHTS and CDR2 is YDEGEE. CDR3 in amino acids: CASSLGQDNEKLFF. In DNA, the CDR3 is TGTGCCAGCAGCTTAGGACAGGATAATGAAAAACTGTTTTTT.

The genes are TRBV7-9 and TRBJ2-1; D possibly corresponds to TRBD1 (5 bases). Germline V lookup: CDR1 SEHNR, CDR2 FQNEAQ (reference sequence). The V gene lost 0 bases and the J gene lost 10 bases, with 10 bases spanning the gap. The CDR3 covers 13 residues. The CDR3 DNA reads TGTGCCAGCAGCTTAGCGTCGAACAGGGAGCAGTTCTTC. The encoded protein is CASSLASNREQFF.

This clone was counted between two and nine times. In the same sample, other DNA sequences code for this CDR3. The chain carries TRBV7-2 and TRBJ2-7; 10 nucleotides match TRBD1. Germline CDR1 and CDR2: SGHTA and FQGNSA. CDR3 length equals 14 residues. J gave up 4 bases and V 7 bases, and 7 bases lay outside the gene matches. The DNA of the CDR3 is TGTGCCAGCACCTCAGGGACAGGGGCTTACGAGCAGTACTTC. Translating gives CASTSGTGAYEQYF.

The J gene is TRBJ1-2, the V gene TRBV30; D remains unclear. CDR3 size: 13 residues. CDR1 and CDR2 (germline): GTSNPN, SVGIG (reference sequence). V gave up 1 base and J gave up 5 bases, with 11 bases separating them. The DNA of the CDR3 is TGTGCCTGGAGTGGTCCTGTCCTATATGGCTACACCTTC. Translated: CAWSGPVLYGYTF.

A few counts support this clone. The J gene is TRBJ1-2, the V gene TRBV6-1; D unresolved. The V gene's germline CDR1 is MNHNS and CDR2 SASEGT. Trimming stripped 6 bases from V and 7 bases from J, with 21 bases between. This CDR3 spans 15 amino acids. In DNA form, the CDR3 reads TGTGCCAGCAGACCCGCGGGATCCTACCTTGGTGGCTACACCTTC. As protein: CASRPAGSYLGGYTF.

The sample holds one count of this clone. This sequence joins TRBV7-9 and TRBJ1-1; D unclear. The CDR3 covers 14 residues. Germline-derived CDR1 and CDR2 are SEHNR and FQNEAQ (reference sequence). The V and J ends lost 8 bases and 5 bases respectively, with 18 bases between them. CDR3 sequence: CASSPPRAWTEAFF. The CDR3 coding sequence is TGTGCCAGCTCACCGCCGAGGGCTTGGACTGAAGCTTTCTTT.

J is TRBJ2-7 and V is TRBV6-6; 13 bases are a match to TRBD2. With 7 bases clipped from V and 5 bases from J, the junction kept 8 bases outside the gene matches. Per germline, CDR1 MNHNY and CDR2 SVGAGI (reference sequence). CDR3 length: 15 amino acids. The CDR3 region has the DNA TGTGCCAGCACCAGGACTAGCGGGGGACGAGACGAGCAGTACTTC. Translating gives CASTRTSGGRDEQYF.

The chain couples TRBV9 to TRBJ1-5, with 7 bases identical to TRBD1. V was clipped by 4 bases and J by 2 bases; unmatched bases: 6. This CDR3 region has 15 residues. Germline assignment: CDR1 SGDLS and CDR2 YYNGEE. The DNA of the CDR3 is TGTGCCAGCAGCAAAGGAGGGACAGGCAATCAGCCCCAGCATTTT. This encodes CASSKGGTGNQPQHF.

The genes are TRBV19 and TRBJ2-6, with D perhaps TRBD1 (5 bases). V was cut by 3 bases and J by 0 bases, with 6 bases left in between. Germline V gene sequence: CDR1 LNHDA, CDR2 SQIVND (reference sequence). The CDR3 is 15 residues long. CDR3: CASSMGRSGANVLTF. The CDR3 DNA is TGTGCCAGTAGTATGGGGCGCTCTGGGGCCAACGTCCTGACTTTC. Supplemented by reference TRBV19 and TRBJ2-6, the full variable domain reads DGGITQSPKYLFRKEGQNVTLSCEQNLNHDAMYWYRQDPGQGLRLIYYSQIVNDFQKGDIAEGYSVSREKKESFPLTVTSAQKNPTAFYLCASSMGRSGANVLTFGAGSRLTVL.

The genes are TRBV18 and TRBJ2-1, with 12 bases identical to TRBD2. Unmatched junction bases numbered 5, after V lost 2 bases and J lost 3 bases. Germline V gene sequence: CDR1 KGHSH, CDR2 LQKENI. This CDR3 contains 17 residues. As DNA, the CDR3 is TGTGCCAGCTCACCAGAATCGGGACTAGCGGGCTACAATGAGCAGTTCTTC. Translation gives CASSPESGLAGYNEQFF.

The CDR3 here is CASRKGGSGSGNTIYF. The CDR3, as DNA: TGTGCCAGCAGGAAGGGGGGGAGCGGCTCTGGAAACACCATATATTTT. The gene calls are TRBV25-1 and TRBJ1-3; D is perhaps TRBD1 (6 bases). Trimming pared 6 bases from V and 0 bases from J, leaving 15 bases between. The CDR3 is 16 residues long. The germline V gene has CDR1 MGHDK and CDR2 SYGVNS.

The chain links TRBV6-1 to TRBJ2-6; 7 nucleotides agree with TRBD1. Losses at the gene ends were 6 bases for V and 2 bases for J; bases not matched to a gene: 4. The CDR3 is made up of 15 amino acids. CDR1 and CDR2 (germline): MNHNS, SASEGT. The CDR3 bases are TGTGCCAGCAGCCAAGGGACAGCTGGGGCCAACGTCCTGACTTTC. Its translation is CASSQGTAGANVLTF.

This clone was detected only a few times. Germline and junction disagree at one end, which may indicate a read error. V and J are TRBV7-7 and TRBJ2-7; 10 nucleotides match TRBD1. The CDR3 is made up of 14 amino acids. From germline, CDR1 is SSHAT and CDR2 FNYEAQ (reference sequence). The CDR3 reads CASSSGTGDYEQYF. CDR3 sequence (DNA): TGTGCTAGCAGCTCAGGGACAGGGGACTACGAGCAGTACTTC.

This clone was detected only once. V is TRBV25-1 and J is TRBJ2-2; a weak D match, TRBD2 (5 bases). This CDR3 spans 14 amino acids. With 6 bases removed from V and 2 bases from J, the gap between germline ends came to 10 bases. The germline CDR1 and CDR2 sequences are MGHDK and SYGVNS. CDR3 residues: CASRGRTNTGELFF. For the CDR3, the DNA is TGTGCCAGCAGGGGCCGGACTAACACCGGGGAGCTGTTTTTT. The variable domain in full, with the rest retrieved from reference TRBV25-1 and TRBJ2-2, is EADIYQTPRYLVIGTGKKITLECSQTMGHDKMYWYQQDPGMELHLIHYSYGVNSTEKGDLSSESTVSRIRTEHFPLTLESARPSHTSQYLCASRGRTNTGELFFGEGSRLTVL.

Here the CDR3 DNA reads TGCGCCAGCCTAGCGGGTCGCCCCGGCGGGGGGGCCTCTCCGCCCGGGGAGCTGTTTTTT. This codes for CASLAGRPGGGASPPGELFF. The V and J genes are TRBV5-1 and TRBJ2-2; 9 bases are shared with TRBD2. Per the germline V gene, CDR1 is SGHRS and CDR2 is YFSETQ. With V trimmed by 7 bases and J by 6 bases, 25 bases remained unmatched. The CDR3 loop spans 20 amino acids. Combining the CDR3 with reference TRBV5-1 and TRBJ2-2 gives the whole variable domain KAGVTQTPRYLIKTRGQQVTLSCSPISGHRSVSWYQQTPGQGLQFLFEYFSETQRNKGNFPGRFSGRQFSNSRSEMNVSTLELGDSALYLCASLAGRPGGGASPPGELFFGEGSRLTVL.

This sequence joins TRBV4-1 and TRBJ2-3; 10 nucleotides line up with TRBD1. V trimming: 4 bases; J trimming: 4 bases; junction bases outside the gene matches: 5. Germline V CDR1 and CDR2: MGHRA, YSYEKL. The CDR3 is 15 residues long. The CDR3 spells CASSPDRGMADTQYF. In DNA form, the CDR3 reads TGCGCCAGCAGCCCGGACAGGGGGATGGCAGATACGCAGTATTTT.

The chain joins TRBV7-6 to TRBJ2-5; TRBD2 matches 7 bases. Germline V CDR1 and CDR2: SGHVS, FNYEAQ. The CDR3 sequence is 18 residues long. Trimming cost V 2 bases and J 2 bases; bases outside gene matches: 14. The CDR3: CASSLTPSGGGKQETQYF. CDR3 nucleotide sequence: TGTGCCAGCAGCTTAACCCCATCTGGCGGGGGAAAACAAGAGACCCAGTACTTC. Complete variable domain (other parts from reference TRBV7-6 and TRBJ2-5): GAGVSQSPRYKVTKRGQDVALRCDPISGHVSLYWYRQALGQGPEFLTYFNYEAQQDKSGLPNDRFSAERPEGSISTLTIQRTEQRDSAMYRCASSLTPSGGGKQETQYFGPGTRLLVL.

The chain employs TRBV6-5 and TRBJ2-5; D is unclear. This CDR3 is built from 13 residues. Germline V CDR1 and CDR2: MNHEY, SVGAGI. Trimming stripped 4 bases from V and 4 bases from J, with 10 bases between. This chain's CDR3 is CASSLGLGETQYF. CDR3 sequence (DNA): TGTGCCAGCAGTTTGGGCCTGGGAGAGACCCAGTACTTC.

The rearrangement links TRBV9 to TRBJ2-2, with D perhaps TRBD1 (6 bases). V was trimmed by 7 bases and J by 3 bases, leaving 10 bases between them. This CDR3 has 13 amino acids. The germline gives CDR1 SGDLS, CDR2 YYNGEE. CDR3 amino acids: CASGTQYTGELFF. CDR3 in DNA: TGTGCCAGCGGGACACAGTACACCGGGGAGCTGTTTTTT.

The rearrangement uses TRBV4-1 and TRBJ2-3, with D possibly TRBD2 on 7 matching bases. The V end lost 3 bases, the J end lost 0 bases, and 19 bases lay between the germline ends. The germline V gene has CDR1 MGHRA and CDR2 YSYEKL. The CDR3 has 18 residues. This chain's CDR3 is CASSHPAGAGTSTDTQYF. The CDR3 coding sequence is TGCGCCAGCAGCCATCCTGCGGGGGCAGGAACTAGCACAGATACGCAGTATTTT.

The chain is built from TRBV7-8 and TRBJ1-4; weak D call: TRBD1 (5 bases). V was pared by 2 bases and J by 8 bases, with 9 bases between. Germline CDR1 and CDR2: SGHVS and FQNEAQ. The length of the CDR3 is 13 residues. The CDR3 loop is CASSLNRNEKLFF. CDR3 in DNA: TGTGCCAGCAGCTTAAACAGGAACGAAAAACTGTTTTTT. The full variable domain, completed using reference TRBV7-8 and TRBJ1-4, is GAGVSQSPRYKVAKRGQDVALRCDPISGHVSLFWYQQALGQGPEFLTYFQNEAQLDKSGLPSDRFFAERPEGSVSTLKIQRTQQEDSAVYLCASSLNRNEKLFFGSGTQLSVL.